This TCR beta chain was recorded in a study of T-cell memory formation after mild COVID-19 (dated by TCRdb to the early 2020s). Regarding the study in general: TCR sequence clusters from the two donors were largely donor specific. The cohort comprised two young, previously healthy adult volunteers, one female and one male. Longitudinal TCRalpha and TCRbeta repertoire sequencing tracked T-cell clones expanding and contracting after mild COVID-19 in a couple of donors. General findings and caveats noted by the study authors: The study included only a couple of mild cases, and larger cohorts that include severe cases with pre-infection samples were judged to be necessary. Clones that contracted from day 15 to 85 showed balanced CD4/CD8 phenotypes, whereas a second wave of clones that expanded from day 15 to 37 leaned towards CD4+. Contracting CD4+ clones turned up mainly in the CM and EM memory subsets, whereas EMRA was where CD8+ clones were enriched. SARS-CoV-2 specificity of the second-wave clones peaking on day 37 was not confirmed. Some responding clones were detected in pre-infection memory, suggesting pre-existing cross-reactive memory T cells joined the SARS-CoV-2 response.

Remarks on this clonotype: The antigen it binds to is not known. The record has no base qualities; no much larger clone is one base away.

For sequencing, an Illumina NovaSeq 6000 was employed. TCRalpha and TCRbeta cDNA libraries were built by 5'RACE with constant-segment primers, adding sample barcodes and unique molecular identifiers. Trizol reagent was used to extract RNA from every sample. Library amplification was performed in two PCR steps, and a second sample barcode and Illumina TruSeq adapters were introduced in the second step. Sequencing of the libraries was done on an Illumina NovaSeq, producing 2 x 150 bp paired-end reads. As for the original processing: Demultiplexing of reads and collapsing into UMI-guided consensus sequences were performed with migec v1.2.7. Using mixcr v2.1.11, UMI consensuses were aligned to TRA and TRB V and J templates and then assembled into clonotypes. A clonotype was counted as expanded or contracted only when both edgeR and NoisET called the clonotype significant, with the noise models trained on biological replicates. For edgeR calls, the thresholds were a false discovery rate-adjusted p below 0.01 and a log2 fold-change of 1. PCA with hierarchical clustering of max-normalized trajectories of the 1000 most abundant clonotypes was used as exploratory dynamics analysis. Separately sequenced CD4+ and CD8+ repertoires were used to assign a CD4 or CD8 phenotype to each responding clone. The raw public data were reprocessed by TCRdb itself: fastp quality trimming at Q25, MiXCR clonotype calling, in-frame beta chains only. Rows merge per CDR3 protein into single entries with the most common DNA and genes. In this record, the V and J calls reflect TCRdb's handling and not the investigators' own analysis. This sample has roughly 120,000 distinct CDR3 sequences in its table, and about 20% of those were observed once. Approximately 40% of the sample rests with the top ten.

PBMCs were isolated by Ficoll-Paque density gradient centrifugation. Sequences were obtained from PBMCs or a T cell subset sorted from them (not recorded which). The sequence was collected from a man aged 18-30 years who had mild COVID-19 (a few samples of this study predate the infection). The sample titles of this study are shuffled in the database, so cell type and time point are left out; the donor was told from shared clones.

The CDR3 loop reads CASSLADREEVQPQHF. The nucleotide sequence reads TGTGCCAGCAGCTTAGCGGACAGGGAGGAAGTCCAGCCCCAGCATTTT. The rearranged segments are TRBV7-3 and TRBJ1-5, with 8 bases in between that match TRBD1. Sequences SGHTA (CDR1) and FQGTGA (CDR2) are obtained from the germline V gene. Unmatched junction bases come to 10, with V trimmed by 2 bases and J by 7 bases. From its cysteine to its phenylalanine, the CDR3 spans 16 amino acids. Kept here is only the CDR3 DNA, which spans 48 bases and is read in frame from base 1.